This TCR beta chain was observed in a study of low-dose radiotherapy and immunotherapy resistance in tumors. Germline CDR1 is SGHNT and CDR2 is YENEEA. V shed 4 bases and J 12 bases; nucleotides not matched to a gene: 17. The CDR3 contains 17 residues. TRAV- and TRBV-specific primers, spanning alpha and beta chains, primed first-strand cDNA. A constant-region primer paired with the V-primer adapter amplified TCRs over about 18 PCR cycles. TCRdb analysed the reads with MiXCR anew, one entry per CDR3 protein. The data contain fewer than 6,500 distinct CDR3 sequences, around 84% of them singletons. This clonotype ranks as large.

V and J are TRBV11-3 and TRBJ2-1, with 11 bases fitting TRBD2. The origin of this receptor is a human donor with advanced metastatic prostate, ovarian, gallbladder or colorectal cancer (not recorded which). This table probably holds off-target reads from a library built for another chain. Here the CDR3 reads CASSYRDGSGLAERQFF. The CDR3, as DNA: TGTGCCAGCAGCTACAGAGACGGCTCGGGACTAGCGGAGCGGCAGTTCTTC. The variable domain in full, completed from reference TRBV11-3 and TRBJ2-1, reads EAGVVQSPRYKIIEKKQPVAFWCNPISGHNTLYWYLQNLGQGPELLIRYENEEAVDDSQLPKDRFSAERLKGVDSTLKIQPAELGDSAVYLCASSYRDGSGLAERQFFGPGTRLTVL.